This is a list of T cell receptor beta chains from one sample in a study of Graves' ophthalmopathy and Graves' hyperthyroidism. TCRdb re-called the multiplex PCR reads with MiXCR, one entry per CDR3 protein. The table has hundreds of thousands of distinct CDR3 sequences, around 45% seen once. Source material: peripheral blood. These receptor sequences come from an adult man with Graves' ophthalmopathy. Both conserved end residues are part of each CDR3. Each record gives: D gene, V gene, clone size, J gene, CDR3 protein, CDR3 DNA. D genes are given only for firm matches. Only some rows state a clone size, as once, few, many or a class for expanded clones.

d_gene: .; v_gene: TRBV5-6; abundance: .; j_gene: TRBJ1-3; CDR3aa: CASSSDGGRNTIYF; CDR3nt: TGTGCCAGCAGCTCAGACGGAGGACGAAACACCATATATTTT
d_gene: .; v_gene: TRBV12-3/TRBV12-4; abundance: few; j_gene: TRBJ1-5; CDR3aa: CASSLFSQPQHF; CDR3nt: TGTGCCAGCAGTTTATTCAGCCAGCCCCAGCATTTT
d_gene: .; v_gene: TRBV2; abundance: .; j_gene: TRBJ2-7; CDR3aa: CASSESQGVDEQYF; CDR3nt: TGTGCCAGCAGTGAATCTCAGGGAGTAGACGAGCAGTACTTC
d_gene: TRBD1; v_gene: TRBV7-3; abundance: .; j_gene: TRBJ2-2; CDR3aa: CASSPQDRGTGELFF; CDR3nt: TGTGCCAGCAGCCCCCAGGACAGGGGCACCGGGGAGCTGTTTTTT
d_gene: TRBD2; v_gene: TRBV20-1; abundance: .; j_gene: TRBJ2-7; CDR3aa: CSASTSGMDEQYF; CDR3nt: TGCAGTGCTTCCACTAGCGGGATGGACGAGCAGTACTTC
d_gene: TRBD2; v_gene: TRBV20-1; abundance: .; j_gene: TRBJ2-5; CDR3aa: CSARELAGGQETQYF; CDR3nt: TGCAGTGCTAGAGAACTAGCGGGGGGGCAAGAGACCCAGTACTTC
d_gene: .; v_gene: TRBV15; abundance: .; j_gene: TRBJ1-1; CDR3aa: CATSSLDGGGTEAFF; CDR3nt: TGTGCCACCAGCAGCTTGGACGGGGGAGGTACTGAAGCTTTCTTT
d_gene: TRBD1; v_gene: TRBV5-1; abundance: .; j_gene: TRBJ1-4; CDR3aa: CASSSRRDRASEKLFF; CDR3nt: TGCGCCAGCAGCTCAAGACGGGACAGGGCCTCCGAAAAACTGTTTTTT
d_gene: .; v_gene: TRBV19; abundance: .; j_gene: TRBJ2-2; CDR3aa: CATRTHPNGELFF; CDR3nt: TGTGCCACCCGGACCCATCCAAACGGGGAGCTGTTTTTT
d_gene: TRBD1; v_gene: TRBV7-2; abundance: many; j_gene: TRBJ1-2; CDR3aa: CASSPGTGSGYTF; CDR3nt: TGTGCCAGCAGCCCCGGGACAGGGAGTGGCTACACCTTC
d_gene: .; v_gene: TRBV5-4; abundance: .; j_gene: TRBJ2-5; CDR3aa: CASSLTQGSTGETQYF; CDR3nt: TGTGCCAGCAGCTTAACACAGGGTAGCACAGGAGAGACCCAGTACTTC
d_gene: .; v_gene: TRBV29-1; abundance: .; j_gene: TRBJ1-2; CDR3aa: CSVPQPRALGGYTF; CDR3nt: TGCAGCGTTCCGCAACCCAGGGCTCTGGGTGGCTACACCTTC
d_gene: .; v_gene: TRBV5-6; abundance: few; j_gene: TRBJ1-2; CDR3aa: CASSTTGQGYGYTF; CDR3nt: TGTGCCAGCAGCACGACAGGACAAGGCTATGGCTACACCTTC
d_gene: .; v_gene: TRBV2; abundance: .; j_gene: TRBJ2-5; CDR3aa: CASSEYGGVETQYF; CDR3nt: TGTGCCAGCAGTGAATATGGGGGAGTGGAGACCCAGTACTTC
d_gene: .; v_gene: TRBV6-6; abundance: .; j_gene: TRBJ2-2; CDR3aa: CASSSIFPGELFF; CDR3nt: TGTGCCAGCAGCTCTATTTTCCCCGGGGAGCTGTTTTTT
d_gene: .; v_gene: TRBV5-5; abundance: .; j_gene: TRBJ2-7; CDR3aa: CASSPDSFSPYEQYF; CDR3nt: TGTGCCAGCAGCCCAGACAGCTTTAGTCCCTACGAGCAGTACTTC
d_gene: TRBD1; v_gene: TRBV20-1; abundance: .; j_gene: TRBJ1-1; CDR3aa: CSARETGNTEAFF; CDR3nt: TGCAGTGCTAGGGAGACAGGGAATACTGAAGCTTTCTTT
d_gene: .; v_gene: TRBV7-6; abundance: .; j_gene: TRBJ1-1; CDR3aa: CASSFVVNTEAFF; CDR3nt: TGTGCCAGCAGCTTTGTTGTGAACACTGAAGCTTTCTTT
d_gene: TRBD2; v_gene: TRBV2; abundance: .; j_gene: TRBJ2-7; CDR3aa: CASSAPSGRYEQYF; CDR3nt: TGTGCCAGCAGTGCTCCTAGCGGGAGATACGAGCAGTACTTC
d_gene: .; v_gene: TRBV2; abundance: many; j_gene: TRBJ1-4; CDR3aa: CATTINVELFF; CDR3nt: TGTGCCACCACTATCAACGTAGAACTGTTTTTT
d_gene: .; v_gene: TRBV29-1; abundance: few; j_gene: TRBJ1-4; CDR3aa: CSVVEAANEKLFF; CDR3nt: TGCAGCGTTGTGGAGGCGGCTAATGAAAAACTGTTTTTT
d_gene: .; v_gene: TRBV6-5; abundance: .; j_gene: TRBJ1-5; CDR3aa: CASSYSTQNQPQHF; CDR3nt: TGTGCCAGCAGTTACTCGACCCAAAATCAGCCCCAGCATTTT
d_gene: TRBD1; v_gene: TRBV5-1; abundance: .; j_gene: TRBJ2-7; CDR3aa: CASSTTGTAVEQYF; CDR3nt: TGCGCCAGCAGCACGACTGGGACAGCCGTGGAGCAGTACTTC
d_gene: TRBD2; v_gene: TRBV3-1; abundance: .; j_gene: TRBJ2-5; CDR3aa: CASSQDGTRQETQYF; CDR3nt: TGTGCCAGCAGCCAAGACGGGACTAGACAAGAGACCCAGTACTTC
d_gene: .; v_gene: TRBV19; abundance: few; j_gene: TRBJ2-7; CDR3aa: CASSIRASSYEQYF; CDR3nt: TGTGCCAGTAGTATCCGGGCCAGCTCCTACGAGCAGTACTTC
d_gene: .; v_gene: TRBV7-9; abundance: .; j_gene: TRBJ2-2; CDR3aa: CASSQGGSTGELFF; CDR3nt: TGTGCCAGCAGCCAAGGGGGAAGCACCGGGGAGCTGTTTTTT
d_gene: .; v_gene: TRBV5-1; abundance: once; j_gene: TRBJ2-7; CDR3aa: CASSIAGVPYEQYF; CDR3nt: TGCGCCAGCAGCATAGCAGGGGTTCCCTACGAGCAGTACTTC
d_gene: .; v_gene: TRBV29-1; abundance: .; j_gene: TRBJ2-7; CDR3aa: CSVEGDTYEQYF; CDR3nt: TGCAGCGTTGAAGGGGATACCTACGAGCAGTACTTC
d_gene: .; v_gene: TRBV9; abundance: .; j_gene: TRBJ1-5; CDR3aa: CASSQGWLAGVYEHF; CDR3nt: TGTGCCAGCAGCCAAGGATGGCTAGCGGGGGTCTACGAGCATTTT
d_gene: .; v_gene: TRBV7-6; abundance: .; j_gene: TRBJ2-6; CDR3aa: CASSLEGGRANVLTF; CDR3nt: TGTGCCAGCAGCTTAGAAGGGGGTCGGGCCAACGTCCTGACTTTC
d_gene: TRBD1; v_gene: TRBV2; abundance: few; j_gene: TRBJ1-6; CDR3aa: CASSGTGGNSPLHF; CDR3nt: TGTGCCAGCAGTGGGACAGGGGGTAATTCACCCCTCCACTTT